A selection of T cell receptor beta chains follows, all from one sample in a study of T cell changes during pregnancy in multiple sclerosis. Libraries were prepared by immunoSEQ multiplex PCR; TCRdb keeps only in-frame clonotypes and omits some of them. The table includes tens of thousands of clones, approximately 88% detected once. This material consisted of peripheral blood, taken in the first trimester of pregnancy. Receptors originate from a female donor in good health, enrolled as a control in a pregnancy study. CDR3s include the opening cysteine and the closing phenylalanine or tryptophan. The order of the fields is V gene, J gene, CDR3 length, clone size, D gene, CDR3 DNA, CDR3 protein. A D gene is named only where the DNA matches it firmly. A row's size may be missing; if present it is once, few, many or a size class.

TRBV11-1	TRBJ2-5	13	.	.	TGTGCCAGCACGACTAGACGAAAAGAGACCCAGTACTTC	CASTTRRKETQYF
TRBV5-1	TRBJ1-2	15	.	TRBD1	TGCGCCAGCAGCTTGGAGGCAGGGGGCCTGAATGGCTACACCTTC	CASSLEAGGLNGYTF
TRBV7-9	TRBJ2-7	14	once	.	TGTGCCAGCAGCTTCCGGGACAATCTGAACGAGCAGTACTTC	CASSFRDNLNEQYF
TRBV7-2	TRBJ1-2	18	.	TRBD1	TGTGCCAGCAGCTTAAGGACAGGGGGTTCTTCGACTAACTATGGCTACACCTTC	CASSLRTGGSSTNYGYTF
TRBV14	TRBJ1-2	14	.	.	TGTGCCAGCAGCCGCGAATCGGACAGTTATGGCTACACCTTC	CASSRESDSYGYTF
TRBV13	TRBJ1-1	14	once	.	TGTGCCAGCAGCACACCGGGAGTGAACACTGAAGCTTTCTTT	CASSTPGVNTEAFF
TRBV5-1	TRBJ2-1	14	.	.	TGCGCCAGCAGCCGCATTCTAGCGATCAATGAGCAGTTCTTC	CASSRILAINEQFF
TRBV5-1	TRBJ2-1	15	once	TRBD2	TGCGCCAGCAGTTTAGCGGGAGAGGTCTACAATGAGCAGTTCTTC	CASSLAGEVYNEQFF
TRBV19	TRBJ1-2	15	.	TRBD1	TGTGCCAGTAGTATACCCCGGACAGGCGTCTATGGCTACACCTTC	CASSIPRTGVYGYTF
TRBV9	TRBJ2-1	17	.	TRBD2	TGTGCCAGCAGCGTAGACCTAGCGGGAGGCTTGAAGAATGAGCAGTTCTTC	CASSVDLAGGLKNEQFF
TRBV10-3	TRBJ1-1	14	.	TRBD1	TGTGCCGCCCACGGGACAGGACAATTAACTGAAGCTTTCTTT	CAAHGTGQLTEAFF
TRBV18	TRBJ1-1	16	.	.	TGTGCCAGCTCGCCGGCGTCGGGTCGGGGGAACACTGAAGCTTTCTTT	CASSPASGRGNTEAFF
TRBV27	TRBJ2-7	15	.	TRBD2	TGTGCCAGCAGTTTAAGGCGGGAGAACTCCTACGAGCAGTACTTC	CASSLRRENSYEQYF
TRBV10-3	TRBJ2-1	16	.	.	TGTGCCATCAGTGAGTCGATCCAGGACAGCTACAATGAGCAGTTCTTC	CAISESIQDSYNEQFF
TRBV2	TRBJ1-6	15	.	.	TGTGCCAGCAAGGGGACAAACTCCTATAATTCACCCCTCCACTTT	CASKGTNSYNSPLHF
TRBV5-4	TRBJ2-1	16	.	TRBD2	TGTGCCAGCAGCTTTACTAGCGGGGGGCCCGTAGGTGAGCAGTTCTTC	CASSFTSGGPVGEQFF
TRBV7-9	TRBJ1-1	14	.	.	TGTGCCAGCAGCTTAGGGGGCGAGAACACTGAAGCTTTCTTT	CASSLGGENTEAFF
TRBV10-3	TRBJ1-1	15	.	.	TGTGCCATCAGTGACCCAGGGAGGATGAACACTGAAGCTTTCTTT	CAISDPGRMNTEAFF
TRBV7-9	TRBJ2-5	16	.	.	TGTGCCAGCAGCTTAGTTCGGGGGGCCTTCCAAGAGACCCAGTACTTC	CASSLVRGAFQETQYF
TRBV5-4	TRBJ2-5	15	.	TRBD2	TGTGCCAGCAGCGCGGAGACTAGCTTCCAAGAGACCCAGTACTTC	CASSAETSFQETQYF
TRBV27	TRBJ2-2	14	.	.	TGTGCCAGCAGAACAGGGTCGTACGCCGGGGAGCTGTTTTTT	CASRTGSYAGELFF
TRBV23-1	TRBJ2-3	14	.	.	TGCGCCAGCAGCCCCAGGGTCACCACAGATACGCAGTATTTT	CASSPRVTTDTQYF
TRBV2	TRBJ2-7	16	.	.	TGTGCCAGCAGTGAACCGGTGCGGGGTTCCCCCTACGAGCAGTACTTC	CASSEPVRGSPYEQYF